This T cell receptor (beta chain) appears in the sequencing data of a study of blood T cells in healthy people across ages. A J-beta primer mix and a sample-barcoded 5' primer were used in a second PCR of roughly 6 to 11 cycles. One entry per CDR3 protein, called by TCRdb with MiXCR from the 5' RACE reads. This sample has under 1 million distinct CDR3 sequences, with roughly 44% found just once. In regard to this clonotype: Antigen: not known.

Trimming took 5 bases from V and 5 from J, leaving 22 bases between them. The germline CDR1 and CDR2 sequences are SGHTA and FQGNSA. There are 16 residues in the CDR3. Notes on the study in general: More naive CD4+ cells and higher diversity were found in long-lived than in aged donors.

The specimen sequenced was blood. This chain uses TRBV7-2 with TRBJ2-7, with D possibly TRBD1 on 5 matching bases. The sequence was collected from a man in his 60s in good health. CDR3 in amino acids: CASSATEKTDRNEQYF. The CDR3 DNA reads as TGTGCCAGCAGCGCGACAGAAAAGACGGATCGAAACGAGCAGTACTTC.